The entry below gives a single T cell receptor beta chain sequence along with its context. Antigen unknown. This sample is drawn from a study of T-cell reconstitution after alpha-beta-depleted transplantation in children. Broader study findings: For some patients, TCRbeta diversity was high at day 60 because of recipient T cells and thymic progenitors that survived. After transplant, at about two months, alpha-beta T cells were reportedly derived from several hundred expanded graft clones. Hyperexpanded clones declined; after one year, newly produced T cells mostly supplied diversity.

The CDR3 consists of 12 residues. Germline V gene lookup returns CDR1 SQVTM and CDR2 ANQGSEA. Trimming removed 6 bases from V and 4 bases from J, with 12 bases in between. Unique molecular identifiers were used in preparing the TCRbeta library. TCRdb re-analysed the PCR reads in MiXCR, keeping a single row per CDR3 protein. The sample consists of hundreds of thousands of distinct CDR3 sequences, about 24% of them appearing once. This sequence joins TRBV29-1 and TRBJ2-5; the D is unclear. Source: PBMCs, mostly from graft donor cells, taken 360 days after TCRalphabeta/CD19-depleted stem cell transplant. This TCR came from a female patient aged 2-15 years who had a stem cell transplant for congenital amegakaryocytic thrombocytopenia, so the T cells may come from the graft donor. Here the CDR3 DNA reads TGCAGCGTAGCGATTCTGACAGAGACCCAGTACTTC. Translating it yields CSVAILTETQYF.